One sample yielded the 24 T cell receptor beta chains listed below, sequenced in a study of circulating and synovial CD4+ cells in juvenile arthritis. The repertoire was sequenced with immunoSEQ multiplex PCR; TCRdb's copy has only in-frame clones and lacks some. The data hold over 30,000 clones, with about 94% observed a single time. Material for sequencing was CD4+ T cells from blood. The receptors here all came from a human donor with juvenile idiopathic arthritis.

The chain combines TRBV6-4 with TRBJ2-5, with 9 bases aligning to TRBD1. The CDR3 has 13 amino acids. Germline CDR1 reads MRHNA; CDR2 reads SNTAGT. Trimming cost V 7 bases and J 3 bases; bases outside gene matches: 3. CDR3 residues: CASTWTGEETQYF. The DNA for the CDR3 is TGTGCCAGCACTTGGACAGGGGAAGAGACCCAGTACTTC.

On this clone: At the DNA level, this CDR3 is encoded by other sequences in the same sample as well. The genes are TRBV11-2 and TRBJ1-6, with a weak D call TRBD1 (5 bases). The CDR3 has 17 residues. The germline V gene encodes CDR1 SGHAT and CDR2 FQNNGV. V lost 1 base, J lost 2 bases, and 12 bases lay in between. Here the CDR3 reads CASSLADSYPYNSPLHF. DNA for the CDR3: TGTGCCAGCAGCTTAGCTGACAGCTACCCCTATAATTCACCCCTCCACTTT.

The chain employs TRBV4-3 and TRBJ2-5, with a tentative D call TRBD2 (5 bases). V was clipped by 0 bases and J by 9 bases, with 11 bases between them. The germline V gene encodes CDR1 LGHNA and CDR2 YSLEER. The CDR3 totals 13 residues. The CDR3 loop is CASSQDRWESQYF. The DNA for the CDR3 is TGCGCCAGCAGCCAAGATAGATGGGAGTCCCAGTACTTC.

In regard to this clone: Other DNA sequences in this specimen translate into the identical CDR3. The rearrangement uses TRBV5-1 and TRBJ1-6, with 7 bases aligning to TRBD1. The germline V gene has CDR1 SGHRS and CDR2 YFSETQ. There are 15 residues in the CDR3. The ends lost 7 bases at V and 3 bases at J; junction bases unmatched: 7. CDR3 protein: CASGTTGVYNSPLHF. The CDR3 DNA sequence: TGCGCCAGCGGAACCACAGGGGTCTATAATTCACCCCTCCACTTT.

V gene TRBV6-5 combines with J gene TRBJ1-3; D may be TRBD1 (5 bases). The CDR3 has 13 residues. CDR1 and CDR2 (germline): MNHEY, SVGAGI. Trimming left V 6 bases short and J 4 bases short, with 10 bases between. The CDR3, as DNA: TGTGCCAGCAGAAGAACAGGCGGAAACACCATATATTTT. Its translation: CASRRTGGNTIYF.

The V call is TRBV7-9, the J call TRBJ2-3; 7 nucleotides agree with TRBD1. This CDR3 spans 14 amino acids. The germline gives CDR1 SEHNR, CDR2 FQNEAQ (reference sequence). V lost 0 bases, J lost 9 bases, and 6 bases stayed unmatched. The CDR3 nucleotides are TGTGCCAGCAGCTTAGCTTCACCGGGACAGACGCAGTATTTT. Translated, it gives CASSLASPGQTQYF.

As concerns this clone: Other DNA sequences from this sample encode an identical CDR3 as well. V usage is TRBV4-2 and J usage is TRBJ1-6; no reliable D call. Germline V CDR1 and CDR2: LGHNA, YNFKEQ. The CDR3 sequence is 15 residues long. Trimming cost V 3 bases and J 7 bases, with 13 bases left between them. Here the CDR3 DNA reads TGTGCCAGCAGCCAGGAGAGGGATCGCAATTCACCCCTCCACTTT. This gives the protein CASSQERDRNSPLHF.

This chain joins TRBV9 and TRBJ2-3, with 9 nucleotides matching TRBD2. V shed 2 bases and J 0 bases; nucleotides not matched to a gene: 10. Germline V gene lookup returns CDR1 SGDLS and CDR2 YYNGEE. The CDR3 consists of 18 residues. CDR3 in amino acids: CASSVKASGARSTDTQYF. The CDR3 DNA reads TGTGCCAGCAGCGTTAAAGCTAGCGGGGCGCGAAGCACAGATACGCAGTATTTT.

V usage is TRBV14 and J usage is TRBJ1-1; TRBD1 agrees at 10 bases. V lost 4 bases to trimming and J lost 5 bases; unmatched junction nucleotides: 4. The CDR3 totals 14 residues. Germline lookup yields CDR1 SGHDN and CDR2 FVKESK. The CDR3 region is CASSRGTGVTEAFF. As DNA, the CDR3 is TGTGCCAGCAGCCGGGGGACAGGGGTTACTGAAGCTTTCTTT.

CDR3 loop: CASSPRRGDTQYF. Written as DNA, the CDR3 is TGTGCCAGCAGCCCCCGCCGAGGGGATACGCAGTATTTT. This chain links TRBV7-2 with TRBJ2-3; D is possibly TRBD2 (5 bases). Trimming stripped 5 bases from V and 6 bases from J, with 12 bases between. The CDR3 loop spans 13 amino acids. Germline CDR1 reads SGHTA; CDR2 reads FQGNSA. Full variable domain (outside the CDR3, taken from reference TRBV7-2 and TRBJ2-3): GAGVSQSPSNKVTEKGKDVELRCDPISGHTALYWYRQSLGQGLEFLIYFQGNSAPDKSGLPSDRFSAERTGGSVSTLTIQRTQQEDSAVYLCASSPRRGDTQYFGPGTRLTVL.

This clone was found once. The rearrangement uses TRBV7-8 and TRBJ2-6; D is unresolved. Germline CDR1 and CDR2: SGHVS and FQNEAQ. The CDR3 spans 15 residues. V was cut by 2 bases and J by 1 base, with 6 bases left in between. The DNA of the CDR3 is TGTGCCAGCAGCTTAATGAGGTCTGGGGCCAACGTCCTGACTTTC. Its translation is CASSLMRSGANVLTF.

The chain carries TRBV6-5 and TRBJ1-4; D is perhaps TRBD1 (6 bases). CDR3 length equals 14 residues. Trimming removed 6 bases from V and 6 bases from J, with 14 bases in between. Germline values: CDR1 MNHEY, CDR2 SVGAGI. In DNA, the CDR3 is TGTGCCAGCAGGAAGGGGGGGGGAGATGAAAAACTGTTTTTT. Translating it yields CASRKGGGDEKLFF.

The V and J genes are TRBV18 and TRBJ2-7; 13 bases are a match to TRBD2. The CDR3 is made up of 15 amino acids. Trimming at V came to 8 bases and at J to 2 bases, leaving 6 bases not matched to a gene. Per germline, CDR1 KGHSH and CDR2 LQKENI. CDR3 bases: TGTGCCAGCGTGTCGGGACTAGCGGGGCCCTACGAGCAGTACTTC. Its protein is CASVSGLAGPYEQYF.

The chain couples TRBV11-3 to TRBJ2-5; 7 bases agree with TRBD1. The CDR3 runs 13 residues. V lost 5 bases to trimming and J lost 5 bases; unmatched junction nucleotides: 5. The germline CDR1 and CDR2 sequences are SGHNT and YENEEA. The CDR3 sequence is CASSQGVRETQYF. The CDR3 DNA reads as TGTGCCAGCAGCCAGGGGGTACGGGAGACCCAGTACTTC.

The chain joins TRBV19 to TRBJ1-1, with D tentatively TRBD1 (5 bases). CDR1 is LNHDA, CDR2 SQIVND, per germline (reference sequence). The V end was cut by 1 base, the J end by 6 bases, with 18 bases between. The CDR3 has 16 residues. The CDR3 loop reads CASSIGGLLKGSEAFF. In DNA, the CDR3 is TGTGCCAGTAGTATAGGGGGCCTACTGAAGGGGTCTGAAGCTTTCTTT.

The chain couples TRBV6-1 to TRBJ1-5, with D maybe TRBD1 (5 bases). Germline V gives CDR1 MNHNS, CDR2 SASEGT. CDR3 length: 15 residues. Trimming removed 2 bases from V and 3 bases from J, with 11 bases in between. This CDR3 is CASSEQGLTNQPQHF. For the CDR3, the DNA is TGTGCCAGCAGTGAACAGGGACTGACCAATCAGCCCCAGCATTTT.

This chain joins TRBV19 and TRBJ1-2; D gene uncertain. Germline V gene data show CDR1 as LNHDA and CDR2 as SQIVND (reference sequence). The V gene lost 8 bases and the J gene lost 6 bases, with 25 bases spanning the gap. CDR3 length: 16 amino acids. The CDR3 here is CASGRGHQSGPNGYTF. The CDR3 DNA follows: TGTGCCAGTGGCCGCGGGCATCAAAGCGGGCCCAATGGCTACACCTTC.

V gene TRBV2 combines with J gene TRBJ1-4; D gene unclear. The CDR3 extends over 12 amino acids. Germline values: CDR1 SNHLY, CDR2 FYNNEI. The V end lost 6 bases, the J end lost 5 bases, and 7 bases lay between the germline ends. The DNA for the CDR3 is TGTGCCAGCAGGAGGGCGAATGAAAAACTGTTTTTT. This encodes CASRRANEKLFF.

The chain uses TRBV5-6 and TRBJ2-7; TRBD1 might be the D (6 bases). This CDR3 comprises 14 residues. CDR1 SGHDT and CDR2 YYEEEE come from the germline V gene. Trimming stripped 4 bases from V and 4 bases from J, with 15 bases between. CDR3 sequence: CASSRDTGFYEQYF. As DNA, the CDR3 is TGTGCCAGCAGCCGGGACACTGGTTTTTACGAGCAGTACTTC.

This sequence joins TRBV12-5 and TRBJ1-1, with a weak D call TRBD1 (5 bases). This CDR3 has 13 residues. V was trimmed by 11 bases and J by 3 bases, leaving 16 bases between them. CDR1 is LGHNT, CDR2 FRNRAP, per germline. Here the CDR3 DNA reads TGTGCTGGTTCATGGGGCCCCGACACTGAAGCTTTCTTT. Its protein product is CAGSWGPDTEAFF.

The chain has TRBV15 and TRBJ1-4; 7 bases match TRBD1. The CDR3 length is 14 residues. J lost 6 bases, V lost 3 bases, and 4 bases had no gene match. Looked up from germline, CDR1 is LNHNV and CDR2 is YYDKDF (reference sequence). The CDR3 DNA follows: TGTGCCACCAGCAGGGGACAGATTGATGAAAAACTGTTTTTT. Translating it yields CATSRGQIDEKLFF.

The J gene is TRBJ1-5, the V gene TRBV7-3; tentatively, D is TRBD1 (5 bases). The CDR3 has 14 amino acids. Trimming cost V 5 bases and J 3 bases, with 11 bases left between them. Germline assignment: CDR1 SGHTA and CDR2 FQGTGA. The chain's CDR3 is CASSLQGLNQPQHF. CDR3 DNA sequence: TGTGCCAGCAGCCTCCAGGGACTCAATCAGCCCCAGCATTTT. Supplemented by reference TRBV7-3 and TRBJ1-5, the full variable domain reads GAGVSQTPSNKVTEKGKYVELRCDPISGHTALYWYRQSLGQGPEFLIYFQGTGAADDSGLPNDRFFAVRPEGSVSTLKIQRTERGDSAVYLCASSLQGLNQPQHFGDGTRLSIL.

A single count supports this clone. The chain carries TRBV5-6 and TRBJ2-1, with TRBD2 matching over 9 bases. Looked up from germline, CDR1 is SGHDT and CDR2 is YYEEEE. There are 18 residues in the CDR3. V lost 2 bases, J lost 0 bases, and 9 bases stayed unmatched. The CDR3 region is CASSLRLAELYSYNEQFF. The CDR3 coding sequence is TGTGCCAGCAGCTTACGACTAGCGGAGTTATACTCCTACAATGAGCAGTTCTTC.

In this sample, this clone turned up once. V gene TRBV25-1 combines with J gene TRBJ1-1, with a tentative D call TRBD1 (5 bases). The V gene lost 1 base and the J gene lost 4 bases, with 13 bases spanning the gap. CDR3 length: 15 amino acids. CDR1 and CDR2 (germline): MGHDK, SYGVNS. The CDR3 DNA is TGTGCCAGCAGTGAATTAGGTGCGGGGGGCACTGAAGCTTTCTTT. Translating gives CASSELGAGGTEAFF.